These T cell receptor beta chains were read from a single sample in a study of cytomegalovirus exposure and HLA in healthy donors. Sequencing used immunoSEQ multiplex PCR; TCRdb keeps in-frame clones, though not all of them. The sample shows around 130,000 clones, about 85% of them seen only once. What was sequenced was PBMCs. These TCRs come from a boy aged 10-17 years in good health and CMV-seronegative. The conserved cysteine and the conserved F or W are not part of the CDR3 here. The order of the fields is CDR3 protein, V gene, J gene.

CDR3: ASTSSGTVYGYT
V: TRBV6-6
J: TRBJ1-2

CDR3: ASSLGQGSYEQY
V: TRBV6-1
J: TRBJ2-7

CDR3: ASSLGRDSISYEQY
V: TRBV5-1
J: TRBJ2-7

CDR3: ASTKMGGDNEQF
V: TRBV21-1
J: TRBJ2-1

CDR3: ASSPTTGGTDTQY
V: TRBV19
J: TRBJ2-3

CDR3: ASSVSNTGELF
V: TRBV5-1
J: TRBJ2-2

CDR3: ASSYFADPGDNGYT
V: TRBV6-5
J: TRBJ1-2

CDR3: ASNQQIAVAYEQY
V: TRBV2
J: TRBJ2-7

CDR3: ACPGRGNTEAF
V: TRBV30
J: TRBJ1-1

CDR3: SVESIRGDGYT
V: TRBV29-1
J: TRBJ1-2

CDR3: ASSLVWGDTEAF
V: TRBV7-9
J: TRBJ1-1

CDR3: ASSRAGPQDYEQY
V: TRBV4-3
J: TRBJ2-7

CDR3: ASSPGGPLVEQY
V: TRBV5-5
J: TRBJ2-7

CDR3: SVGTSERGYEQY
V: TRBV29-1
J: TRBJ2-7

CDR3: ASSAHGDSGNTIY
V: TRBV25-1
J: TRBJ1-3

CDR3: ASRQDSLPFSGNTIY
V: TRBV7-9
J: TRBJ1-3

CDR3: ASPDQRGDNEQF
V: TRBV7-9
J: TRBJ2-1

CDR3: ASSPWDKDYGYT
V: TRBV7-9
J: TRBJ1-2